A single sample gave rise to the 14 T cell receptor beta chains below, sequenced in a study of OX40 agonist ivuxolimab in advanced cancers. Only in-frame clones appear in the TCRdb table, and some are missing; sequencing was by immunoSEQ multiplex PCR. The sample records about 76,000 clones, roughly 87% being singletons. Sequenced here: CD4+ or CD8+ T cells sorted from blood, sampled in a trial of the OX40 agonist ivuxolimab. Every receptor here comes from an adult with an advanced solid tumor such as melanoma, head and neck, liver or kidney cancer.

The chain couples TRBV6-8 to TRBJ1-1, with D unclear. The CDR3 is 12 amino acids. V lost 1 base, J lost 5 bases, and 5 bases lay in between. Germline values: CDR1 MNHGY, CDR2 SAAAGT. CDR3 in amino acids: CASSYLGTEAFF. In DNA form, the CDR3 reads TGTGCCAGCAGTTACTTGGGGACTGAAGCTTTCTTT.

The CDR3 spells CASSCSGVYNEQFF. DNA for the CDR3: TGTGCCAGCAGTTGTAGCGGGGTTTACAATGAGCAGTTCTTC. The rearrangement links TRBV6-7 to TRBJ2-1; 8 bases align to TRBD2. TRBV6-7 is placed among ORFs of uncertain function. The CDR3 totals 14 residues. The junction had 3 bases not matched to a gene; V was cut back by 4 bases and J by 4 bases.

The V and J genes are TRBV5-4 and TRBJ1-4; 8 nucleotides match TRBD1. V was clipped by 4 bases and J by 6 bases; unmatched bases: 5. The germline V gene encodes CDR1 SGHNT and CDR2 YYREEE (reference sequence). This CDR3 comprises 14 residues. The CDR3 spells CASSTQGAYEKLFF. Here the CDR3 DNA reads TGTGCCAGCAGCACGCAGGGGGCGTATGAAAAACTGTTTTTT.

The CDR3 loop is CASSRQPAVTYEQYF. For the CDR3, the DNA is TGTGCCAGCAGCCGCCAGCCCGCAGTCACCTACGAGCAGTACTTC. The chain is built from TRBV11-2 and TRBJ2-5; D call uncertain. TRBJ2-7 matches the DNA end more closely, so the J call is doubtful. CDR1 is SGHAT, CDR2 FQNNGV, per germline. The CDR3 totals 15 residues.

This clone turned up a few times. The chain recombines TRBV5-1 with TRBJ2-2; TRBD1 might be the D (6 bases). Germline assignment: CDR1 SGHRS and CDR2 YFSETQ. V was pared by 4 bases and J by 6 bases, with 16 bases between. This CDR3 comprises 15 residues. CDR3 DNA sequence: TGCGCCAGCAGCATAGGACTGGGGGCACCCGGGGAGCTGTTTTTT. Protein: CASSIGLGAPGELFF.

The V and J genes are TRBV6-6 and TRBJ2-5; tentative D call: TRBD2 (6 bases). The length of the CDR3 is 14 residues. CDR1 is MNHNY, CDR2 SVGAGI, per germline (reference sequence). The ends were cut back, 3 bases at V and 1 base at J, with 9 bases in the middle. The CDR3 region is CASSYRGTQETQYF. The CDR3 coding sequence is TGTGCCAGCAGTTATCGGGGGACCCAAGAGACCCAGTACTTC.

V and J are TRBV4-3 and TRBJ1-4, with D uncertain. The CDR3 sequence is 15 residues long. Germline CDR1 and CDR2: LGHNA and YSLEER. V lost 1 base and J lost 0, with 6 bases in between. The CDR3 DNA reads TGCGCCAGCAGCCAAGTAGGTGCAACTAATGAAAAACTGTTTTTT. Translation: CASSQVGATNEKLFF.

CDR3 bases: TGTGCCACCAGCAGACAGTCTGGAAACACCATATATTTT. This codes for CATSRQSGNTIYF. The chain joins TRBV15 to TRBJ1-3; D is unclear. The CDR3 is 13 residues long. V was cut by 2 bases and J by 1 base, with 3 bases left in between. Germline loops: CDR1 LNHNV, CDR2 YYDKDF (reference sequence).

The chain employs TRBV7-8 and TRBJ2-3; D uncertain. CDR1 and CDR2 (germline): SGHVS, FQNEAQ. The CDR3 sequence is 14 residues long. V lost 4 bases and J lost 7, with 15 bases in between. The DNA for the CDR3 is TGTGCCAGCAGCTCCCGAGAGACGGGTAATACGCAGTATTTT. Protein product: CASSSRETGNTQYF.

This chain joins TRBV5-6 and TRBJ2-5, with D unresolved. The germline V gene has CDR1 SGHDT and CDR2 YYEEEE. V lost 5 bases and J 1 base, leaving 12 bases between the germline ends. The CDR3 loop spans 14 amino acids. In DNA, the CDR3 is TGTGCCAGCAGACCCCTGGCCTCCCAAGAGACCCAGTACTTC. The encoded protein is CASRPLASQETQYF. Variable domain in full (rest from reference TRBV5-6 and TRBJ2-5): DAGVTQSPTHLIKTRGQQVTLRCSPKSGHDTVSWYQQALGQGPQFIFQYYEEEERQRGNFPDRFSGHQFPNYSSELNVNALLLGDSALYLCASRPLASQETQYFGPGTRLLVL.

CDR3 in amino acids: CASSQQGKNYGYTF. As DNA, the CDR3 is TGTGCCAGCAGCCAGCAGGGGAAAAACTATGGCTACACCTTC. The chain joins TRBV7-9 to TRBJ1-2, with D maybe TRBD1 (6 bases). CDR1 SEHNR and CDR2 FQNEAQ come from the germline V gene (reference sequence). Trimming took 5 bases from V and 2 from J, leaving 12 bases between them. The CDR3 is 14 amino acids.

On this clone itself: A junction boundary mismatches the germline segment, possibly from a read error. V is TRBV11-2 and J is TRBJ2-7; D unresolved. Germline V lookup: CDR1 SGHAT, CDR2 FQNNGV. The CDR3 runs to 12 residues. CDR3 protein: CASSLSGRHPLF. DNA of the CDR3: TGTGCCAGCAGCTTATCTGGGCGACACCCACTCTTC.

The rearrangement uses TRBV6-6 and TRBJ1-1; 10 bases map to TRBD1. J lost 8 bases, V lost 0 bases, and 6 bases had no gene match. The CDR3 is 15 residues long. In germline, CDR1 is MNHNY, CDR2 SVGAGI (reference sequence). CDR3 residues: CASSYSGQGYPEAFF. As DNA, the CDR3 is TGTGCCAGCAGTTACTCGGGACAGGGGTACCCAGAAGCTTTCTTT.

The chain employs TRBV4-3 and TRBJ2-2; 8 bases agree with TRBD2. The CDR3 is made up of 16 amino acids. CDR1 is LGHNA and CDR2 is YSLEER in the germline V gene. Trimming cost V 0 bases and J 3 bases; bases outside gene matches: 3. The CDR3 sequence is CASSQDPRGDTGELFF. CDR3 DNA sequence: TGCGCCAGCAGCCAAGATCCGCGGGGGGACACCGGGGAGCTGTTTTTT.